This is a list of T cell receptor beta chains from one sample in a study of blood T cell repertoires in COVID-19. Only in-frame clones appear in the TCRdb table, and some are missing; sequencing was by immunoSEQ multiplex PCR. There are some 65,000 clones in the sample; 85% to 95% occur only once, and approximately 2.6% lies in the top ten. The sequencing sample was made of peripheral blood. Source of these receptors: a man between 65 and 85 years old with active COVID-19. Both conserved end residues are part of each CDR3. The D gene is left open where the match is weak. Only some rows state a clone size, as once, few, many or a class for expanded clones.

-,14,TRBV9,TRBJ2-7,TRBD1,CASSVGQGNYEQYF,TGTGCCAGCAGCGTGGGACAGGGGAACTACGAGCAGTACTTC
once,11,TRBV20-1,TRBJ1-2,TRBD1,CSAPTGDGYTF,TGCAGTGCCCCGACAGGGGATGGCTACACCTTC
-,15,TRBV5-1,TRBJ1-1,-,CASSTSGSGNTEAFF,TGCGCCAGCAGCACCTCAGGGTCCGGAAACACTGAAGCTTTCTTT
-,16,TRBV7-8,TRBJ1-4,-,CASSPPPGNTNEKLFF,TGTGCCAGCAGCCCTCCCCCGGGGAACACTAATGAAAAACTGTTTTTT
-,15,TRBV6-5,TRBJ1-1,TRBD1,CASRDPGGRSTEAFF,TGTGCCAGCAGGGATCCAGGGGGTAGAAGCACTGAAGCTTTCTTT
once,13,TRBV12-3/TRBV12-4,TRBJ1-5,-,CASTRVSNQPQHF,TGTGCCAGCACCAGGGTTAGCAATCAGCCCCAGCATTTT
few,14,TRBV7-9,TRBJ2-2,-,CASPTTGNTGELFF,TGTGCCAGCCCGACGACGGGGAACACCGGGGAGCTGTTTTTT
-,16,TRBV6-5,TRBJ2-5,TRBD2,CASSFYQRGNQETQYF,TGTGCCAGCAGTTTCTATCAGCGGGGAAACCAAGAGACCCAGTACTTC
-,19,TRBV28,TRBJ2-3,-,CASSLIPSVGAANTDTQYF,TGTGCCAGCAGTTTAATCCCCTCTGTGGGGGCGGCAAACACAGATACGCAGTATTTT
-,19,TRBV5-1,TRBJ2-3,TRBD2,CASSFGGTSGGPLTDTQYF,TGCGCCAGCAGCTTCGGTGGGACTAGCGGGGGGCCACTCACAGATACGCAGTATTTT
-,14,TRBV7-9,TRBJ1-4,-,CASTYFRANEKLFF,TGTGCCAGCACCTACTTTCGGGCTAATGAAAAACTGTTTTTT
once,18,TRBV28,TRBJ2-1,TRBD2,CASSQGTSGGVSYNEQFF,TGTGCCAGCAGTCAAGGGACTAGCGGGGGCGTCTCCTACAATGAGCAGTTCTTC
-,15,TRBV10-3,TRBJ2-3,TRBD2,CAISNTSGGAGTQYF,TGTGCCATCAGTAACACTAGCGGGGGGGCCGGTACGCAGTATTTT
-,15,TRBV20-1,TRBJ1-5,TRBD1,CSASADRGDHQPQHF,TGCAGTGCTAGTGCGGACAGGGGGGATCATCAGCCCCAGCATTTT
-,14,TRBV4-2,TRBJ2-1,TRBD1,CASSQRTGVNEQFF,TGTGCCAGCAGCCAGAGGACAGGGGTTAATGAGCAGTTCTTC
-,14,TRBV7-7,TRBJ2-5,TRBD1,CASSFGQGEETQYF,TGTGCCAGCAGCTTTGGGCAGGGGGAAGAGACCCAGTACTTC
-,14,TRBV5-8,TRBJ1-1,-,CASLALRGGTEAFF,TGTGCCAGCCTGGCCCTGCGAGGTGGCACTGAAGCTTTCTTT
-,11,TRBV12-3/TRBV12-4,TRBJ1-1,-,CASSFLTEAFF,TGTGCCAGCAGTTTCTTGACTGAAGCTTTCTTT
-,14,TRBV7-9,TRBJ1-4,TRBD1,CASSLGTGAEKLFF,TGTGCCAGCAGCTTGGGGACAGGGGCTGAAAAACTGTTTTTT
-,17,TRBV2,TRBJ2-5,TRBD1,CASSEEGGQGARETQYF,TGTGCCAGCAGTGAAGAAGGTGGACAGGGGGCTAGGGAGACCCAGTACTTC
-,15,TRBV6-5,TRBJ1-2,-,CASSYSGRESYGYTF,TGTGCCAGCAGTTACTCGGGACGGGAGAGCTATGGCTACACCTTC
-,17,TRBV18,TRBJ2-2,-,CASSPEGYGISTGELFF,TGTGCCAGCTCACCGGAGGGGTACGGGATAAGCACCGGGGAGCTGTTTTTT
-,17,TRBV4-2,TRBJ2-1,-,CASSQDPTGGAYNEQFF,TGTGCCAGCAGCCAAGATCCGACAGGCGGAGCCTACAATGAGCAGTTCTTC
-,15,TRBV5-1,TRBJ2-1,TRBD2,CASSLAGLAPSEQFF,TGCGCCAGCAGCTTGGCGGGACTAGCCCCAAGTGAGCAGTTCTTC
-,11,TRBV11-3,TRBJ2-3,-,CASSLRDTQYF,TGTGCCAGCAGCTTGCGGGATACGCAGTATTTT
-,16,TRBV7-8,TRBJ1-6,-,CASSASIQGLGSPLHF,TGTGCCAGCAGCGCCTCAATACAGGGCTTAGGTTCACCCCTCCACTTT
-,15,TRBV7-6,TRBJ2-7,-,CASSFRQTPVYEQYF,TGTGCCAGCAGCTTTAGACAGACTCCCGTCTACGAGCAGTACTTC
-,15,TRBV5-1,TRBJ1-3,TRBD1,CASSPGTGSGNTIYF,TGCGCCAGCAGCCCTGGGACAGGCTCTGGAAACACCATATATTTT